Presented here are 6 T cell receptor beta chains from one specimen sequenced in a study of tumor and adjacent non-tumor tissue in lung cancer. RNA was extracted from bulk tissue without any cell sorting. More than 3 cm separated this lung sample from the edge of the tumor. TCRbeta libraries were built with three rounds of nested PCR, modified from ARM-PCR. TCRdb redid the calling of the multiplex PCR reads with MiXCR, one entry per CDR3 protein. Of about 86,000 distinct CDR3 sequences in the sample, roughly three quarters are singletons; the top ten hold 20% to 25%. Sequencing used distant non-tumor lung tissue. These receptor sequences come from a woman aged 45-65 years with non-small cell lung cancer.

This clonotype is a singleton in its sample. It is likely a read error, because the conserved phenylalanine at the end of the CDR3 is missing. The chain carries TRBV6-2 or TRBV6-3 and TRBJ2-1; no firm D call. Germline CDR1 reads MNHEY; CDR2 reads SVGEGT. The CDR3 runs to 13 residues. V was clipped by 7 bases and J by 4 bases, with 11 bases between them. The CDR3 region is CASTLVPYNEQFL. CDR3 nucleotide sequence: TGTGCCAGCACTTTAGTCCCTTACAATGAGCAGTTCCTC.

This clonotype was seen ten or more times. The chain couples TRBV20-1 to TRBJ2-2; TRBD1 agrees at 11 bases. The J segment lost 4 bases and the V segment lost 5 bases, leaving 9 bases of the junction unmatched. Germline V gene lookup returns CDR1 DFQATT and CDR2 SNEGSKA (reference sequence). The CDR3 spans 16 residues. CDR3 sequence: CSARWPGTGGTGELFF. Here the CDR3 DNA reads TGCAGTGCTCGATGGCCCGGGACAGGGGGCACCGGGGAGCTGTTTTTT.

This clonotype appeared many times. The chain links TRBV28 to TRBJ2-7; D is undetermined. Germline-derived CDR1 and CDR2 are MDHEN and SYDVKM. Trimming stripped 1 base from V and 5 bases from J, with 15 bases between. The CDR3 consists of 15 residues. The CDR3 bases are TGTGCCAGCAGTTTATCGGATCCTAGAGACCACGAGCAGTACTTC. Protein product: CASSLSDPRDHEQYF.

The chain is built from TRBV29-1 and TRBJ2-7, with D possibly matching TRBD2 (6 bases). Germline-derived CDR1 and CDR2 are SQVTM and ANQGSEA. V was cut by 8 bases and J by 5 bases, with 16 bases left in between. The CDR3 runs 12 residues. The CDR3 spells CSIVEPGDEQYF. The CDR3 DNA follows: TGCAGCATTGTGGAGCCGGGGGACGAGCAGTACTTC.

Notes on this clonotype: The junction differs from germline at one of its ends, possibly a read error. V is TRBV6-2 or TRBV6-3 and J is TRBJ2-7; D is undetermined. Germline CDR1 MNHEY, CDR2 SVGEGT. This CDR3 contains 14 residues. The CDR3 is CASSSVVISYEQYF. The CDR3 bases are TGTGCCAGCAGTTCGGTCGTCATCAGCTACGAGCAGTATTTC.

With respect to this clonotype: The final CDR3 position lacks the conserved phenylalanine or tryptophan, pointing to a likely read error. The chain carries TRBV5-8 and TRBJ1-5; TRBD1 matches at 7 bases. Germline-derived CDR1 and CDR2 are SGHTS and YDEGEE. V shed 7 bases, J shed 3 bases, and the junction held 10 bases outside the gene matches. The CDR3 contains 15 residues. CDR3 nucleotides: TGTGCCAGCTTCGCAGGGGGTATTAACAATCAGCCCCAGCATTCT. Translating gives CASFAGGINNQPQHS.